The source of this T cell receptor beta chain is a study of blood T cell repertoires in COVID-19. At the level of the study: The samples span acute and convalescent COVID-19 from the United States, Italy and Spain.

The table lists this clone with a few counts. V gave up 6 bases and J gave up 1 base; unmatched junction bases: 5. The length of the CDR3 is 17 residues. The germline V gene has CDR1 MGHRA and CDR2 YSYEKL. Original processing notes: Quantification of nucleated cells was approximated via reference gene primer amplification. Using immunoSEQ multiplex PCR, the repertoire was profiled, and TCRdb retains in-frame clones only, with some absent. Clonal size and the V and J genes are those of that table, whereas D and trimming came from the DNA. The sample has about 190,000 clones, 84% seen once. Categorization into cohorts depended on clinical history that participants reported. The study counted Cohort 3 donors as recovered given two negative PCRs, clearance, or symptom resolution.

Sequencing used PBMCs or T cells enriched from blood (not recorded which). The clonotype comes from a woman aged 25-40 years who had recovered from COVID-19. The gene calls are TRBV4-1 and TRBJ2-1; 14 bases agree with TRBD2. CDR3 loop: CASSSGLAGGSYNEQFF. In DNA form, the CDR3 reads TGCGCCAGCAGTTCCGGACTAGCGGGAGGATCCTACAATGAGCAGTTCTTC.